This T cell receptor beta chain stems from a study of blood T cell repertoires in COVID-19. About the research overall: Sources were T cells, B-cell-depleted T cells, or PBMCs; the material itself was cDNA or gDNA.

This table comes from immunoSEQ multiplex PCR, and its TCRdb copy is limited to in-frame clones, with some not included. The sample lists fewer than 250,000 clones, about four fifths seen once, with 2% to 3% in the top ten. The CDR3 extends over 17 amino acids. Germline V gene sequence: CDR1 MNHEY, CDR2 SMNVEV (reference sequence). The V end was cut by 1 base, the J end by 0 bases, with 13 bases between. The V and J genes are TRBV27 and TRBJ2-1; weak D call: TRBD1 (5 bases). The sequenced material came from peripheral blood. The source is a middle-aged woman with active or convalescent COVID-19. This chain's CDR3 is CASSLYSRAVSYNEQFF. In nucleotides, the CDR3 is TGTGCCAGCAGTTTATACTCCAGGGCCGTCTCCTACAATGAGCAGTTCTTC.